This T cell receptor beta chain was documented in a study of T-cell memory formation after mild COVID-19. This clonotype appeared a few times. Its matching antigen is unknown. With V trimmed by 0 bases and J by 10 bases, 6 bases remained unmatched. The CDR3 runs 15 residues. Germline assignment: CDR1 MNHEY and CDR2 SMNVEV (reference sequence). Study results and caveats: Whereas later expanders leaned CD4+, clones contracting day 15 to 85 showed a balanced CD4/CD8 makeup. Memory cells collected pre-infection included some clones that later responded, suggesting cross-reactive memory joined.

MiXCR, applied by TCRdb to the 5' RACE reads, yields one record per CDR3 protein. The table lists around 500,000 distinct CDR3 sequences, around a sixth of them singletons. The sequencing sample was made of PBMCs or a T cell subset sorted from them (not recorded which). The sequence came from an adult woman who had mild COVID-19 (a few samples of this study predate the infection). Cell type and time point are not known. V and J are TRBV27 and TRBJ1-6, with TRBD1 matching over 7 bases. The DNA of the CDR3 is TGTGCCAGCAGTTTATCGACAGGGTTGGGATCACCCCTCCACTTT. Translation: CASSLSTGLGSPLHF.